This TCR beta chain originates from a study of a mutant IDH1 vaccine in newly diagnosed glioma. The overall study: A roughly 60% male, around 38% female split and a mean age of around 37 years characterized treated patients. The therapy given earlier, which was standard therapy, consisted of radiotherapy, temozolomide, or both, and most of the patients received both.

CDR1 is LNHNV and CDR2 is YYDKDF in the germline V gene (reference sequence). CDR3 length: 17 residues. After removal of 0 bases from V and 4 bases from J, the junction contained 7 bases not matched to a gene. Time point given: baseline, week 1 (first vaccination visit). Sample treatment: pre-vaccination baseline after standard-of-care therapy. New WHO grade 3 or 4 IDH1-mutant, ATRX-lost astrocytomas were present in all donors. Sequenced by immunoSEQ multiplex PCR; TCRdb stores in-frame clones only, minus some. The table records tens of thousands of clones, roughly nine tenths of them present only once.

This receptor was taken from a man aged 25-40 years with glioma. This specimen was PBMCs, taken from a glioma patient treated with radiotherapy, temozolomide or both. This chain joins TRBV15 and TRBJ2-3; 10 bases line up with TRBD2. CDR3 nucleotides: TGTGCCACCAGCAGAGAGCCTAGCGGGAGAGGGGCAGATACGCAGTATTTT. It codes for CATSREPSGRGADTQYF.